A single sample gave rise to the 29 T cell receptor beta chains below, sequenced in a study of CD8+CD57+ T cells in acquired aplastic anemia. Profiles of TCR beta VDJ and CDR3 were generated from a genomic DNA template. TCRdb processed the reads anew with MiXCR; each CDR3 protein has one entry. Here the sample spans over 150,000 distinct CDR3 sequences, roughly three fifths being singletons. The patients chosen for sequencing had shown expansion of CD8+CD57+ cells (detected by flow cytometry). The sequenced material came from sorted CD4+, CD8+, or CD8+CD57+ T cells (not recorded which) from PBMCs. These receptor sequences come from a human donor with aplastic anemia.

This sequence joins TRBV19 and TRBJ1-1; 7 bases align to TRBD1. CDR3 length: 14 residues. Germline lookup yields CDR1 LNHDA and CDR2 SQIVND (reference sequence). The junction had 7 bases not matched to a gene; V was cut back by 5 bases and J by 4 bases. The CDR3 spells CASSAKDRVTEAFF. In nucleotides, the CDR3 is TGTGCCAGTAGTGCAAAAGACAGGGTCACTGAAGCTTTCTTT.

This clonotype has at least ten counts. The chain is built from TRBV11-2 and TRBJ2-5; D is possibly TRBD2 (5 bases). The CDR3 has 15 residues. Germline loops: CDR1 SGHAT, CDR2 FQNNGV. V was clipped by 1 base and J by 5 bases, with 14 bases between them. The CDR3 spells CASSLVRRSGETQYF. DNA of the CDR3: TGTGCCAGCAGCTTAGTTAGGAGATCGGGGGAGACCCAGTACTTC.

This clonotype was counted ten times or more. This chain joins TRBV19 and TRBJ1-5; perhaps TRBD1 as D (6 bases). CDR3 length equals 17 residues. Looked up from germline, CDR1 is LNHDA and CDR2 is SQIVND (reference sequence). V lost 5 bases and J 0 bases, leaving 17 bases between the germline ends. The CDR3 DNA reads TGTGCCAGTAGTCATAGGGTCGGACAGTTTAGCAATCAGCCCCAGCATTTT. This translates into CASSHRVGQFSNQPQHF.

A single count supports this clonotype. The chain carries TRBV6-5 and TRBJ2-7, with 13 positions matching TRBD2. Losses at the gene ends were 5 bases for V and 4 bases for J; bases not matched to a gene: 5. This CDR3 is built from 15 residues. Per germline, CDR1 MNHEY and CDR2 SVGAGI. CDR3: CASSHGLAGDYEQYF. The CDR3 DNA follows: TGTGCCAGCAGTCACGGACTAGCGGGAGATTACGAGCAGTACTTC.

The chain joins TRBV7-3 to TRBJ2-5; no definite D call. The CDR3 length is 12 residues. CDR1 is SGHTA, CDR2 FQGTGA, per germline. Trimming removed 7 bases at V and 5 bases at J, with 11 bases between. The CDR3 protein is CASTLLAETQYF. The CDR3 DNA reads TGTGCCAGCACCCTCCTGGCTGAGACCCAGTACTTC.

The CDR3 DNA reads as TGTGCCAGCAGCTTAACTAGCGGGGGCGAGACCCAGTACTTC. Its protein product is CASSLTSGGETQYF. The V gene is TRBV7-3, the J gene TRBJ2-5; 9 nucleotides match TRBD2. After removal of 0 bases from V and 5 bases from J, the junction contained 1 base not matched to a gene. The CDR3 runs 14 residues. The germline V gene has CDR1 SGHTA and CDR2 FQGTGA. Together with reference TRBV7-3 and TRBJ2-5, the CDR3 gives the full variable domain: GAGVSQTPSNKVTEKGKYVELRCDPISGHTALYWYRQSLGQGPEFLIYFQGTGAADDSGLPNDRFFAVRPEGSVSTLKIQRTERGDSAVYLCASSLTSGGETQYFGPGTRLLVL.

Ten or more counts support this clonotype. The chain links TRBV2 to TRBJ1-2; a weak D match, TRBD1 (6 bases). With 3 bases removed from V and 8 bases from J, the gap between germline ends came to 22 bases. This CDR3 is 16 amino acids long. Germline lookup yields CDR1 SNHLY and CDR2 FYNNEI. The CDR3, as DNA: TGTGCCAGCAGTGAGGGGGGTGGGGGCCTTATCGGCGGCTACACCTTC. This gives the protein CASSEGGGGLIGGYTF.

As to this clonotype: Given the absence of the conserved phenylalanine or tryptophan at the CDR3 end, a read error is likely. CDR3 nucleotides: TGTGCCAGTAGTATCGCTCTAGCGGGGACCGGGGAGCTGTTTCTT. Amino acid sequence: CASSIALAGTGELFL. The chain recombines TRBV19 with TRBJ2-2; 9 bases are a match to TRBD2. Germline V gene sequence: CDR1 LNHDA, CDR2 SQIVND (reference sequence). This CDR3 is built from 15 residues. Trimming removed 3 bases from V and 5 bases from J; junction bases left unmatched: 4.

In its sample, this clonotype was seen a few times. This rearrangement joins TRBV2 to TRBJ2-1; 11 positions match TRBD2. The V gene's germline CDR1 is SNHLY and CDR2 FYNNEI. The CDR3 runs 18 residues. Trimming at V came to 4 bases and at J to 1 base, leaving 9 bases not matched to a gene. CDR3 sequence reads: CASSVSASGGRSYNEQFF. CDR3 nucleotides: TGTGCCAGCAGTGTTTCGGCTAGCGGGGGGCGATCCTACAATGAGCAGTTCTTC.

This chain's CDR3 is CASSLVDGSDTQYF. DNA of the CDR3: TGTGCCAGCAGCTTAGTGGACGGGAGCGATACGCAGTATTTT. The chain is built from TRBV11-2 and TRBJ2-3; possible D gene TRBD2, 6 bases. The CDR3 runs to 14 residues. Trimming removed 1 base from V and 6 bases from J, with 11 bases in between. Looked up from germline, CDR1 is SGHAT and CDR2 is FQNNGV.

A single count supports this clonotype. CDR3 DNA: TGCGCCAGCTCCCTACAACTATCCTACGAGCAGTACTTC. This encodes CASSLQLSYEQYF. This chain links TRBV5-1 with TRBJ2-7; no firm D call. Trimming left V 7 bases short and J 1 base short, with 12 bases between. Germline CDR1 reads SGHRS; CDR2 reads YFSETQ. The CDR3 is 13 residues long.

This chain uses TRBV25-1 with TRBJ1-4; the D gene is possibly TRBD1 (5 bases). V lost 5 bases and J 8 bases, leaving 12 bases between the germline ends. From germline, CDR1 is MGHDK and CDR2 SYGVNS. The CDR3 runs 13 residues. Written as DNA, the CDR3 is TGTGCCAGCAGTATCAGGGTTGGGGAAAAACTGTTTTTT. Translation gives CASSIRVGEKLFF.

As to this clonotype: The CDR3 carries no conserved terminal phenylalanine or tryptophan, so it likely arises from a read error. This chain links TRBV7-3 with TRBJ1-6; D ambiguous. Germline V gives CDR1 SGHTA, CDR2 FQGTGA. There are 15 residues in the CDR3. The CDR3 reads CASSLNKLGVSPLHS. CDR3 DNA sequence: TGTGCCAGCAGCTTGAACAAATTAGGAGTTTCACCGCTCCACTCT.

This clonotype was found many times. The V gene is TRBV15, the J gene TRBJ1-3; a weak D match, TRBD1 (5 bases). V was cut by 1 base and J by 11 bases, with 15 bases left in between. This CDR3 region has 14 residues. Germline CDR1 reads LNHNV; CDR2 reads YYDKDF (reference sequence). The CDR3 loop is CATSRAQAGDPIYF. The CDR3 region has the DNA TGTGCCACCAGCAGAGCCCAGGCGGGGGATCCCATATATTTT.

This clonotype was detected ten times or more. The chain has TRBV7-8 and TRBJ2-4, with a possible D match to TRBD2 (5 bases). CDR1 SGHVS and CDR2 FQNEAQ come from the germline V gene. CDR3 length: 14 amino acids. V lost 3 bases, J lost 1 base, and 7 bases lay in between. CDR3 DNA sequence: TGTGCCAGCAGCTTCGGGGTGGCCAAAAACATTCAGTACTTC. It specifies CASSFGVAKNIQYF.

This chain joins TRBV20-1 and TRBJ1-2; D perhaps matches TRBD1 (5 bases). Germline values: CDR1 DFQATT, CDR2 SNEGSKA (reference sequence). This CDR3 is built from 12 residues. Trimming pared 3 bases from V and 4 bases from J, leaving 9 bases between. This CDR3 is CSASVGLYGYTF. The CDR3 DNA sequence: TGCAGTGCTAGTGTGGGGCTCTATGGCTACACCTTC.

The gene calls are TRBV9 and TRBJ2-2, with no clear D. With 1 base removed from V and 0 bases from J, the gap between germline ends came to 7 bases. Germline assignment: CDR1 SGDLS and CDR2 YYNGEE. The CDR3 length is 15 residues. The CDR3 loop is CASSVKPSNTGELFF. In DNA, the CDR3 is TGTGCCAGCAGCGTAAAACCATCGAACACCGGGGAGCTGTTTTTT.

About this clonotype itself: It may be a read error: a sequence one base away is much more abundant. This chain uses TRBV27 with TRBJ1-5, with no clear D. CDR1 MNHEY and CDR2 SMNVEV come from the germline V gene (reference sequence). This CDR3 is built from 13 residues. CDR3: CASSADINQPKHF. CDR3 DNA: TGTGCCAGCAGTGCCGACATCAATCAGCCCAAGCATTTT.

The chain carries TRBV9 and TRBJ1-6; D is ambiguous. V lost 4 bases, J lost 5 bases, and 10 bases lay in between. Germline assignment: CDR1 SGDLS and CDR2 YYNGEE. There are 14 residues in the CDR3. CDR3 residues: CASSFQGNNSPLHF. The CDR3 DNA is TGTGCCAGCAGCTTCCAAGGGAATAATTCACCCCTCCACTTT. The entire variable domain, with the rest obtained from reference TRBV9 and TRBJ1-6, is as follows: DSGVTQTPKHLITATGQRVTLRCSPRSGDLSVYWYQQSLDQGLQFLIQYYNGEERAKGNILERFSAQQFPDLHSELNLSSLELGDSALYFCASSFQGNNSPLHFGNGTRLTVT.

The CDR3 DNA is TGCGCCAGCAGCTTGTATGGGCAATCGAACACCGGGGAGCTGTTTTTT. It is translated as CASSLYGQSNTGELFF. V gene TRBV5-1 combines with J gene TRBJ2-2; no definite D call. CDR1 is SGHRS, CDR2 YFSETQ, per germline. This CDR3 comprises 16 residues. Deletions cut 1 base from V and 0 bases from J, with 10 bases between. Combining the CDR3 with reference TRBV5-1 and TRBJ2-2 gives the whole variable domain KAGVTQTPRYLIKTRGQQVTLSCSPISGHRSVSWYQQTPGQGLQFLFEYFSETQRNKGNFPGRFSGRQFSNSRSEMNVSTLELGDSALYLCASSLYGQSNTGELFFGEGSRLTVL.

V gene TRBV11-2 combines with J gene TRBJ1-1, with a weak D call TRBD1 (5 bases). The germline CDR1 and CDR2 sequences are SGHAT and FQNNGV. Trimming left V 6 bases short and J 3 bases short, with 5 bases between. The CDR3 length is 11 residues. The CDR3 coding sequence is TGTGCCAGCAGGACAGACACTGAAGCTTTCTTT. It encodes CASRTDTEAFF.

The V and J genes are TRBV24-1 and TRBJ1-2, with D hard to call. Between the trimmed V and J ends, which lost 0 bases and 8 bases, there was a span of 9 bases. CDR1 KGHDR and CDR2 SFDVKD come from the germline V gene. This CDR3 has 13 amino acids. The CDR3 protein is CATSDLLSEGYTF. CDR3 nucleotides: TGTGCCACCAGTGATTTGCTAAGTGAAGGCTACACCTTC.

Here the CDR3 reads CASSPRLGEETQYF. CDR3 coding DNA: TGTGCCAGCAGCCCCCGACTGGGGGAGGAGACCCAGTACTTC. This chain uses TRBV9 with TRBJ2-5; D assignment may be TRBD1 or TRBD2 (5 bases each). V was shortened by 4 bases and J by 5 bases, with 15 bases between the two germline ends. The CDR3 is made up of 14 amino acids. The germline V gene has CDR1 SGDLS and CDR2 YYNGEE. Full variable domain (rest looked up from reference TRBV9 and TRBJ2-5): DSGVTQTPKHLITATGQRVTLRCSPRSGDLSVYWYQQSLDQGLQFLIQYYNGEERAKGNILERFSAQQFPDLHSELNLSSLELGDSALYFCASSPRLGEETQYFGPGTRLLVL.

This clonotype was recorded at least ten times. This chain connects TRBV12-3 or TRBV12-4 to TRBJ2-2; D unresolved. The V and J ends lost 8 bases and 5 bases respectively, with 18 bases between them. The CDR3 is made up of 15 amino acids. The CDR3 spells CASSPFRVLTGELFF. CDR3 nucleotide sequence: TGTGCCAGCTCCCCATTTAGGGTTCTAACCGGGGAGCTGTTTTTT.

This clonotype has at least ten counts. The chain carries TRBV2 and TRBJ2-7, with TRBD2 matching over 8 bases. This CDR3 is built from 15 residues. CDR1 and CDR2 from the germline V gene are SNHLY and FYNNEI. The trim removed 5 bases at V and 2 bases at J, leaving 8 bases unmatched. This CDR3 is CASSPGTRPPYEQYF. CDR3 coding DNA: TGTGCCAGCAGTCCTGGGACTAGACCACCCTACGAGCAGTACTTC. Supplemented by reference TRBV2 and TRBJ2-7, the full variable domain reads EPEVTQTPSHQVTQMGQEVILRCVPISNHLYFYWYRQILGQKVEFLVSFYNNEISEKSEIFDDQFSVERPDGSNFTLKIRSTKLEDSAMYFCASSPGTRPPYEQYFGPGTRLTVT.

This clonotype came up once. The chain combines TRBV7-9 with TRBJ1-2; D is perhaps TRBD1 (5 bases). CDR1 and CDR2 from the germline V gene are SEHNR and FQNEAQ (reference sequence). Trimming removed 3 bases from V and 1 base from J, with 9 bases in between. This CDR3 has 14 amino acids. CDR3 loop: CASSFWGSNYGYTF. DNA of the CDR3: TGTGCCAGCAGCTTTTGGGGCAGTAACTATGGCTACACCTTC.

The genes are TRBV29-1 and TRBJ1-5; 7 bases line up with TRBD1. CDR1 and CDR2 (germline): SQVTM, ANQGSEA. This CDR3 comprises 14 residues. Trimming cost V 0 bases and J 3 bases; bases outside gene matches: 2. DNA for the CDR3: TGCAGCGTTGAAGAAGGGGGCAACAATCAGCCCCAGCATTTT. Translated: CSVEEGGNNQPQHF.

The table lists this clonotype with a few counts. This rearrangement joins TRBV10-3 to TRBJ2-1; D ambiguous. The V end was cut by 3 bases, the J end by 9 bases, with 6 bases between. The V gene's germline CDR1 is ENHRY and CDR2 SYGVKD. The CDR3 is 11 amino acids. Here the CDR3 reads CAISDGGEQFF. The CDR3 region has the DNA TGTGCCATCAGTGACGGTGGTGAGCAGTTCTTC.

Worth noting for this clonotype: The conserved closing phenylalanine or tryptophan is absent in this CDR3, likely reflecting a read error. The chain recombines TRBV20-1 with TRBJ2-5; TRBD2 agrees at 8 bases. V shed 3 bases, J shed 5 bases, and the junction held 8 bases outside the gene matches. The CDR3 spans 14 residues. CDR1 and CDR2 from the germline V gene are DFQATT and SNEGSKA (reference sequence). Here the CDR3 DNA reads TGCAGTGCTAGGCTAGCGGGTGAATGGGAGACCCAGTACTAC. Translated, it gives CSARLAGEWETQYY.